These 11 T cell receptor beta chains were sequenced from one sample in a study of CD8 T cells in ankylosing spondylitis. Whole-study findings and limits: A TCR beta motif of 8 or 9 highly homologous variants appeared characteristic of ankylosing spondylitis blood.

Their antigen targets remain unknown. TCRdb reprocessed the 5' RACE reads with MiXCR, giving one entry per CDR3 protein. The table includes 670,000 or so distinct CDR3 sequences, around 20% detected once. The material sequenced was blood, either unsorted or a sorted T cell fraction (not recorded which). Receptor source: a male donor with ankylosing spondylitis.

This clonotype was seen many times. The chain carries TRBV28 and TRBJ2-2; D possibly matches TRBD1 or TRBD2 (6 bases each). The V gene's germline CDR1 is MDHEN and CDR2 SYDVKM. This CDR3 spans 17 amino acids. Trimming took off 3 bases at V and 1 base at J, with 15 bases between the two ends. Here the CDR3 reads CASSLGAGTLNTGELFF. The CDR3 nucleotides are TGTGCCAGCAGTTTGGGGGCCGGGACTTTGAACACCGGGGAGCTGTTTTTT.

The genes are TRBV7-2 and TRBJ2-3; 10 bases align to TRBD2. This CDR3 region has 14 residues. Germline V lookup: CDR1 SGHTA, CDR2 FQGNSA. Trimming removed 3 bases from V and 7 bases from J; junction bases left unmatched: 4. DNA for the CDR3: TGTGCCAGCAGCTTTGAGCGGGGGGGAAATACGCAGTATTTT. Translating it yields CASSFERGGNTQYF. The full variable domain, rest sourced from reference TRBV7-2 and TRBJ2-3, is GAGVSQSPSNKVTEKGKDVELRCDPISGHTALYWYRQSLGQGLEFLIYFQGNSAPDKSGLPSDRFSAERTGGSVSTLTIQRTQQEDSAVYLCASSFERGGNTQYFGPGTRLTVL.

The chain recombines TRBV28 with TRBJ1-1; 8 bases map to TRBD1. Germline values: CDR1 MDHEN, CDR2 SYDVKM. The CDR3 sequence is 12 residues long. With 2 bases clipped from V and 11 bases from J, the junction kept 4 bases outside the gene matches. CDR3 sequence reads: CASSLPDREAFF. CDR3 nucleotides: TGTGCCAGCAGTTTACCGGACAGGGAGGCTTTCTTT.

This clonotype has a handful of counts. The rearrangement joins TRBV5-1 to TRBJ2-4; D is unclear. With 4 bases removed from V and 4 bases from J, the gap between germline ends came to 15 bases. Germline values: CDR1 SGHRS, CDR2 YFSETQ. This CDR3 has 15 amino acids. The CDR3 region has the DNA TGCGCCAGCAGCGTTGAAGGGATCCGAAAAAACATTCAGTACTTC. Translated: CASSVEGIRKNIQYF.

The CDR3 sequence: CASSSDRGDTQYF. The CDR3 region has the DNA TGTGCCAGCAGCTCCGACAGGGGAGATACGCAGTATTTT. The J gene is TRBJ2-3, the V gene TRBV12-3 or TRBV12-4; the match to TRBD1 covers 8 bases. The CDR3 has 13 residues. Germline trimming cut 6 bases from V and 5 bases from J; bases unmatched to any gene: 4.

This clonotype was seen only a few times. The chain is built from TRBV5-1 and TRBJ1-1, with D possibly matching TRBD1 (6 bases). In germline, CDR1 is SGHRS, CDR2 YFSETQ. Trimming removed 3 bases at V and 5 bases at J, with 17 bases between. This CDR3 has 15 residues. CDR3 amino acids: CASSSEQPGVTEAFF. CDR3 sequence (DNA): TGCGCCAGCAGCTCGGAACAGCCAGGGGTGACTGAAGCTTTCTTT.

The count of this clonotype is one. V usage is TRBV3-1 and J usage is TRBJ2-1; 12 bases line up with TRBD2. The germline gives CDR1 LGHDT, CDR2 YNNKEL (reference sequence). The CDR3 spans 16 residues. Trimming cost V 1 base and J 10 bases; bases outside gene matches: 8. The CDR3 sequence is CASSQGLAGGQSEQFF. CDR3 nucleotides: TGTGCCAGCAGCCAAGGCCTAGCGGGAGGGCAAAGCGAGCAGTTCTTC.

This clonotype was observed a few times. This sequence joins TRBV4-2 and TRBJ2-3, with 15 nucleotides matching TRBD2. The junction had 11 bases not matched to a gene; V was cut back by 5 bases and J by 2 bases. CDR1 and CDR2 from the germline V gene are LGHNA and YNFKEQ. The CDR3 is 19 amino acids. The CDR3 region is CASSNPGTSGRLYTDTQYF. The CDR3 coding sequence is TGTGCCAGCAGCAACCCCGGGACTAGCGGGAGGCTATACACAGATACGCAGTATTTT.

The J gene is TRBJ2-1, the V gene TRBV20-1, with 8 bases lining up with TRBD2. Trimming at V came to 5 bases and at J to 5 bases, leaving 8 bases not matched to a gene. The CDR3 consists of 14 residues. Germline V lookup: CDR1 DFQATT, CDR2 SNEGSKA (reference sequence). In DNA form, the CDR3 reads TGCAGTGCTGGTGGCACTAGCGGTAACAATGAGCAGTTCTTC. Its protein is CSAGGTSGNNEQFF.

This chain uses TRBV15 with TRBJ2-5; the D gene could be TRBD1 or TRBD2 (5 bases each). V was shortened by 1 base and J by 5 bases, with 8 bases between the two germline ends. The germline gives CDR1 LNHNV, CDR2 YYDKDF (reference sequence). There are 13 residues in the CDR3. The chain's CDR3 is CATSRGGSETQYF. CDR3 bases: TGTGCCACCAGCAGAGGGGGGTCCGAGACCCAGTACTTC.

The V gene is TRBV20-1, the J gene TRBJ2-1; TRBD2 matches at 14 bases. CDR3 length: 15 amino acids. Germline CDR1 and CDR2: DFQATT and SNEGSKA (reference sequence). V was clipped by 0 bases and J by 7 bases; unmatched bases: 2. CDR3 in amino acids: CSAREGTSGRNEQFF. The CDR3 DNA follows: TGCAGTGCTAGAGAAGGGACTAGCGGGAGAAATGAGCAGTTCTTC.